This T cell receptor beta chain stems from a study of glioma-infiltrating T cells after dendritic cell vaccination. General study results and limits: Estimated pretreatment TIL content predicted outcome after dendritic cell vaccination.

Time point noted: after dendritic cell vaccination, including at tumor progression/relapse. The CDR3 is made up of 14 amino acids. The V end lost 4 bases, the J end lost 4 bases, and 10 bases lay between the germline ends. Germline V gene data show CDR1 as MGHRA and CDR2 as YSYEKL. Using immunoSEQ multiplex PCR, the repertoire was profiled, and TCRdb retains in-frame clones only, with some absent. This sample has over 80,000 clones, with roughly 77% found just once. To note about this clone: No antigen is known for it.

This sequence joins TRBV4-1 and TRBJ1-4; a weak D match, TRBD1 (6 bases). Material: blood, obtained after dendritic cell vaccination. The sequence came from a human donor with glioblastoma. CDR3 DNA sequence: TGCGCCAGCAGCCTCCGGGACATTAATGAAAAACTGTTTTTT. Protein product: CASSLRDINEKLFF.